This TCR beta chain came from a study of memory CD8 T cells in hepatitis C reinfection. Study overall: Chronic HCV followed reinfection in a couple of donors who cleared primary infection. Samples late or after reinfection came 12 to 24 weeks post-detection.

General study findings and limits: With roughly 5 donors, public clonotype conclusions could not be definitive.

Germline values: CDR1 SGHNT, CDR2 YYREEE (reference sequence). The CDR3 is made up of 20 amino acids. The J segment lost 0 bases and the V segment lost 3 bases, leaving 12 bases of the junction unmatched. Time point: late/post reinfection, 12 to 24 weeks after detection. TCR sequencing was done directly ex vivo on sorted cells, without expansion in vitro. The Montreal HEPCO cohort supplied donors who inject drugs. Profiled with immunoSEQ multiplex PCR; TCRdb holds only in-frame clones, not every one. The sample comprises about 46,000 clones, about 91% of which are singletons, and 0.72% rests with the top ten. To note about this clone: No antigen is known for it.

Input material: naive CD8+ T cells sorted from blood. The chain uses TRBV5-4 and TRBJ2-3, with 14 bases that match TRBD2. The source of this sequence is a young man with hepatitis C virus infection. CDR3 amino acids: CASSSRPGTSGSGSTDTQYF. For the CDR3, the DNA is TGTGCCAGCAGCTCCCGGCCCGGGACTAGCGGGAGTGGGAGCACAGATACGCAGTATTTT.